This T cell receptor (beta chain) comes out of a study of T-cell memory formation after mild COVID-19. General observations from the study: Most CD4+ clones that shrank were in CM and EM, while CD8+ ones turned up in EMRA. Clones that contracted from day 15 to 85 had balanced CD4/CD8; later expanders were CD4+ biased. Pre-infection memory harbored some responding clones, suggesting cross-reactive memory joined.

Points on this clonotype: The antigen is unknown.

TCR alpha and TCR beta cDNA libraries carrying sample barcodes and UMIs were produced by 5'RACE using constant-segment primers. One entry per CDR3 protein, called by TCRdb with MiXCR from the 5' RACE reads. Found here are about 320,000 distinct CDR3 sequences, approximately 15% of them singletons; the top ten hold roughly 21%. CDR3 size: 14 residues. Trimming removed 6 bases at V and 3 bases at J, with 15 bases between. The V gene's germline CDR1 is MNHNY and CDR2 SVGAGI (reference sequence). The sequence was obtained from a man between 18 and 29 years old who had mild COVID-19 (a few samples of this study predate the infection). Cell type and time point are not known. Sequenced material: PBMCs or a T cell subset sorted from them (not recorded which). This sequence joins TRBV6-6 and TRBJ2-7; D is possibly TRBD1 (6 bases). CDR3 DNA: TGTGCCAGCAGACTAACAGGGAGCCTCTACGAGCAGTACTTC. Translating it yields CASRLTGSLYEQYF.